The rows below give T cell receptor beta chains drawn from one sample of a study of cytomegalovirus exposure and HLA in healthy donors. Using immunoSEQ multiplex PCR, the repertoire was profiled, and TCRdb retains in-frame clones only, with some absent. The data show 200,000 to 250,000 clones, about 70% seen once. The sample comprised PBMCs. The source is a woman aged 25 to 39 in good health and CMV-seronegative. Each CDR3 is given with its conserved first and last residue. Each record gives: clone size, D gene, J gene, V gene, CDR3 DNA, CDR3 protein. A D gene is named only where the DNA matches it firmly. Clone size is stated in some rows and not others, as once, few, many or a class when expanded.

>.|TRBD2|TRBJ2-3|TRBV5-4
TGTGCCAGCAGCTTGGGCGGGAGGCCCGCAGATACGCAGTATTTT
CASSLGGRPADTQYF
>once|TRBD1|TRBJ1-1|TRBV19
TGTGCCAGTAGTATATGGGGGCGACAGGGGTATACTGAAGCTTTCTTT
CASSIWGRQGYTEAFF
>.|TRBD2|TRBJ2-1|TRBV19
TGTGCCAGTAGGGTGGGAGGGCAGGATGAGCAGTTCTTC
CASRVGGQDEQFF
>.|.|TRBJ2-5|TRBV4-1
TGCGCCAGCAGCCATCACCAAGCCCCCCAAGAGACCCAGTACTTC
CASSHHQAPQETQYF
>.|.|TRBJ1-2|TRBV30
TGTGCCTGGGGACAGTCGGCAGGTGGCTACACCTTC
CAWGQSAGGYTF
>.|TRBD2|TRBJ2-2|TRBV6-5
TGTGCCAGCAAGGGGACTAGCGCGAGCGGGGAGCTGTTTTTT
CASKGTSASGELFF
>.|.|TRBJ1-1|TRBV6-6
TGTGCCAGCAGTTACTCGGGGCAGACTGAAGCTTTCTTT
CASSYSGQTEAFF
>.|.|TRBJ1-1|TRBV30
TGTGCCTGGGTGGAGGGAGGGGTGCCCACTGAAGCTTTCTTT
CAWVEGGVPTEAFF
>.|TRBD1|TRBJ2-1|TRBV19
TGTGCCACAAGGGGGCCTTCCGATGAGCAGTTCTTC
CATRGPSDEQFF
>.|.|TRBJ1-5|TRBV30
TGTGCCTGGAGCCCGGGGGGCGGTCAGCCCCAGCATTTT
CAWSPGGGQPQHF
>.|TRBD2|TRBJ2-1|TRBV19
TGTGCCAGTAGTTTGGCGGGGGGGGTTTCCTACAATGAGCAGTTCTTC
CASSLAGGVSYNEQFF
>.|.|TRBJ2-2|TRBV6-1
TGTGCCAGCATTCGCAGGGAGAACACCGGGGAGCTGTTTTTT
CASIRRENTGELFF
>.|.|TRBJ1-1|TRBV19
TGTGCCAGTAGTATAGGGGGCAACACTGAAGCTTTCTTT
CASSIGGNTEAFF
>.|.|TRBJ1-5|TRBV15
TGTGCCACCAGCAGAGATTCGGATCAGCCCCAGCATTTT
CATSRDSDQPQHF
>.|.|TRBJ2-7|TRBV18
TGTGCCAGCTCACCCCGACAGGAAGCCTACGAGCAGTACTTC
CASSPRQEAYEQYF
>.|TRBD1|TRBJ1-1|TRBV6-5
TGTGCCAGCAGCAGACAGGGTCAGAGCACTGAAGCTTTCTTT
CASSRQGQSTEAFF
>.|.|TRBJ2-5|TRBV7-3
TGTGCCAGCAGCTCCCCGGGAGTAGGAGAGACCCAGTACTTC
CASSSPGVGETQYF
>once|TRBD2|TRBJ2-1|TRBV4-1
TGCGCCAGCAGCCAACTAGCGGGGGGGCTCAATGAGCAGTTCTTC
CASSQLAGGLNEQFF
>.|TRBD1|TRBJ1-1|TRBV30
TGTGCCTGGAGTGTGGGACAGGGCGACGTAGCTTTCTTT
CAWSVGQGDVAFF
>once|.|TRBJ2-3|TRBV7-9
TGTGCCAGCAGCTCTAGCCGAAATAGCGGAGACACAGATACGCAGTATTTT
CASSSSRNSGDTDTQYF
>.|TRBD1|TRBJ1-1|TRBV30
TGTGCCGGACAGGGGAACACTGAAGCTTTCTTT
CAGQGNTEAFF
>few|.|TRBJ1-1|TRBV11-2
TGTGCCAGCAGCTCGCCGGGTATCCGGCAGAGGCTCGCCTTT
CASSSPGIRQRLAF
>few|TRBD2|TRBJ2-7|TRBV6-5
TGTGCCAGCAGTTGGGGCGGGGGAGGCTCCTACGAGCAGTACTTC
CASSWGGGGSYEQYF
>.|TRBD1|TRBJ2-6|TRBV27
TGTGCCAGCAGCTTTTCGGGGGCAGGGGGCCTCCGAACCTCTGGGGCCAACGTCCTGACTTTC
CASSFSGAGGLRTSGANVLTF
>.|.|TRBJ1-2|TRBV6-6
TGTGCCAGCAGTTACTCGAGGTCAAACTATGGCTACACCTTC
CASSYSRSNYGYTF
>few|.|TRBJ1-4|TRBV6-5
TGTGCCAGCAGTGAAGGGGTTGAAAAACTGTTTTTT
CASSEGVEKLFF
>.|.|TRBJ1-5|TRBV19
TGTGCCAGCTCGACAGGAAATAGCAATCAGCCCCAGCATTTT
CASSTGNSNQPQHF
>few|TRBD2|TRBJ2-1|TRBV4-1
TGCGCCAGCAGCCCTCCCCTGGGGGGGACGATCAATGAGCAGTTCTTC
CASSPPLGGTINEQFF
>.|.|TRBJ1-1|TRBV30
TGTGCCTGGAGTCCTGGGCCTGGACTTGAAGCTTTCTTT
CAWSPGPGLEAFF
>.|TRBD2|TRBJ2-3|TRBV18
TGTGCCAGCTCACCCTTGGGAAGCGGGGGCACAGATACGCAGTATTTT
CASSPLGSGGTDTQYF
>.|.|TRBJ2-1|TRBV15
TGTGCCACCAGCAGAGATAGCTCGAGTCATGAGCAGTTCTTC
CATSRDSSSHEQFF
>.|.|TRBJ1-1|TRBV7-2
TGTGCCAGCAGCTTGGCCACTGAAGCTTTCTTT
CASSLATEAFF
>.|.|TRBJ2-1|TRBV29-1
TGCAGCGTCGATGACAGCTACAATGAGCAGTTCTTC
CSVDDSYNEQFF